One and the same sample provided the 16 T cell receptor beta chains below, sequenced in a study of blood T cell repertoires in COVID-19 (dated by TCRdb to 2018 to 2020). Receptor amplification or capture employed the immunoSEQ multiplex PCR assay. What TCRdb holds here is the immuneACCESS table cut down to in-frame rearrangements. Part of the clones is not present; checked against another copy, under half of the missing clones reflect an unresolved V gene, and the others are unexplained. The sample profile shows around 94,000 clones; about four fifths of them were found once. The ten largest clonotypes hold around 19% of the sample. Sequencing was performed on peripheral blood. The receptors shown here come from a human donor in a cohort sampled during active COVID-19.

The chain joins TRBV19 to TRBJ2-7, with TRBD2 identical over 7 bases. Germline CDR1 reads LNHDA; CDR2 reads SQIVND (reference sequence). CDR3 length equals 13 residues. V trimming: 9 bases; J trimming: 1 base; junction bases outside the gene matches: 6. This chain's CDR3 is CASSREGSYEQYF. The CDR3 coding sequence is TGTGCCAGCAGCAGGGAGGGTTCCTACGAGCAGTACTTC.

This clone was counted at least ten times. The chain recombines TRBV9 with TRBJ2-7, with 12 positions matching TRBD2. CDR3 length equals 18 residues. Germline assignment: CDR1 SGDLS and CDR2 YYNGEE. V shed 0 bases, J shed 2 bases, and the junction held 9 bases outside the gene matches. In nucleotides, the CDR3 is TGTGCCAGCAGCGTAGTCATGGCTAGCGGGAGGGCCGCCTACGAGCAGTACTTC. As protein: CASSVVMASGRAAYEQYF.

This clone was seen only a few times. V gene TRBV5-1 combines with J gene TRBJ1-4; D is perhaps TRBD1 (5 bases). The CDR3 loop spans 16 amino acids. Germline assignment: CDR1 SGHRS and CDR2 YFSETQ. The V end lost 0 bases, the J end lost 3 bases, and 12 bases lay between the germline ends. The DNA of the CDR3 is TGCGCCAGCAGCTTGGCCCCGACAGCTCCTAATGAAAAACTGTTTTTT. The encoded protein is CASSLAPTAPNEKLFF.

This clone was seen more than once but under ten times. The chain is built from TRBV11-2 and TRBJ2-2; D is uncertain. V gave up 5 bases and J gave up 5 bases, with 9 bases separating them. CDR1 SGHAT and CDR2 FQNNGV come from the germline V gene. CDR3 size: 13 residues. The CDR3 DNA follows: TGTGCCAGCAGCATTGTTCCAACCGGGGAGCTGTTTTTT. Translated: CASSIVPTGELFF.

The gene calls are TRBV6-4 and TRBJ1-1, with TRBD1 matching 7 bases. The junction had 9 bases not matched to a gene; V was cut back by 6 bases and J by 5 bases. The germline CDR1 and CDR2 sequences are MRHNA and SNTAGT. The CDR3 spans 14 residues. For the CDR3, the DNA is TGTGCCAGCAGCGTTACAGGGGATGGAACTGAAGCTTTCTTT. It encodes CASSVTGDGTEAFF.

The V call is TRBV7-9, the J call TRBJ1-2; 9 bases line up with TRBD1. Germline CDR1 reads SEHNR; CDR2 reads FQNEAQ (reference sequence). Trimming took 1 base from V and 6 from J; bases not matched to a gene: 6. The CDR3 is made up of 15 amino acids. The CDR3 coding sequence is TGTGCCAGCAGCTTAGAATTACAGGGGGCAAATGGCTACACCTTC. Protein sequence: CASSLELQGANGYTF.

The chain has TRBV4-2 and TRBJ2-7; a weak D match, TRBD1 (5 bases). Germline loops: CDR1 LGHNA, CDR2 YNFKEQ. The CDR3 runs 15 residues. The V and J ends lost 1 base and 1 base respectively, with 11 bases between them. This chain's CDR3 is CASSQGSGQSYEQYF. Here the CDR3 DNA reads TGTGCCAGCAGCCAAGGGTCAGGGCAGTCCTACGAGCAGTACTTC.

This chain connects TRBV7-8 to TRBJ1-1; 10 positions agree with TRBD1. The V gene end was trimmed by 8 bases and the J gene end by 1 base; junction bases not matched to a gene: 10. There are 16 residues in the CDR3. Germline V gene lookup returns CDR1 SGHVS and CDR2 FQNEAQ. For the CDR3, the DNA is TGTGCCAGCTCCTTAGGGACAGGGGTCGGGAACACTGAAGCTTTCTTT. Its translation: CASSLGTGVGNTEAFF.

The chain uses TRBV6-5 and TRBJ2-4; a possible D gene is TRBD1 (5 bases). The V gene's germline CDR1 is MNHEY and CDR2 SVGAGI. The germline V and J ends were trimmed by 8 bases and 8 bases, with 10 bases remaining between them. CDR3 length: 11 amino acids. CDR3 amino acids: CASEQGHIQYF. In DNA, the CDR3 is TGTGCCAGCGAGCAGGGTCACATTCAGTACTTC.

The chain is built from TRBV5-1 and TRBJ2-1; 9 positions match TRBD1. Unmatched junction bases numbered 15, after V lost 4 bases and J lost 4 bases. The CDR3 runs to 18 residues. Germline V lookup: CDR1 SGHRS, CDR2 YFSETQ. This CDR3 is CASSPGRGQGSRYNEQFF. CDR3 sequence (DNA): TGCGCCAGCAGCCCTGGTCGTGGACAGGGGTCCCGATACAATGAGCAGTTCTTC.

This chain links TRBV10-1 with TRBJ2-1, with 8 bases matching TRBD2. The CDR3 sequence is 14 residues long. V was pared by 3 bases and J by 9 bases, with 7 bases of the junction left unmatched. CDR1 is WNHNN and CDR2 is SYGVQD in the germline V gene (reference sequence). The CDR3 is CASSEAGVAGEQFF. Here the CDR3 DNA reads TGCGCCAGCAGTGAAGCGGGAGTGGCTGGTGAGCAGTTCTTC.

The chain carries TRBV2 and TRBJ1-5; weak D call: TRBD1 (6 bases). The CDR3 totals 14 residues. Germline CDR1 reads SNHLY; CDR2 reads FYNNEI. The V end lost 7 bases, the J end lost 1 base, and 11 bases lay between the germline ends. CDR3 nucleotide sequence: TGTGCCAGCACCCCAACAGGGAGCAATCAGCCCCAGCATTTT. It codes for CASTPTGSNQPQHF.

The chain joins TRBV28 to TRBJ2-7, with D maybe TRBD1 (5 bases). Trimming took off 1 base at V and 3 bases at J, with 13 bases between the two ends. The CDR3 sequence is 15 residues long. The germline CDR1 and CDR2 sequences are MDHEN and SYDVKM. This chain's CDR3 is CASSLFSAGRYEQYF. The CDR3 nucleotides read TGTGCCAGCAGTTTATTTTCGGCAGGGCGCTACGAGCAGTACTTC.

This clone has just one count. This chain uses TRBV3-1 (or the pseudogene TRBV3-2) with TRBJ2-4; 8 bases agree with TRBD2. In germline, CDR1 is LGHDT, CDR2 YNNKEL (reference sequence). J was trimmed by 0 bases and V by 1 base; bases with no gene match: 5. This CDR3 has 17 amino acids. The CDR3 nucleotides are TGTGCCAGCAGCCAAGGATTCGGGGGGGTAGCCAAAAACATTCAGTACTTC. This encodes CASSQGFGGVAKNIQYF.

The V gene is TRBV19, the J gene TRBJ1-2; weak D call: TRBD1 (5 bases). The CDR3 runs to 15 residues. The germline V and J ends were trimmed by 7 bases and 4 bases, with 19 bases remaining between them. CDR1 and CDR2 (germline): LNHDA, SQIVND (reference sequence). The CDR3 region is CASTLGQPVPYGYTF. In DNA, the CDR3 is TGTGCCAGTACCCTCGGACAACCCGTTCCCTATGGCTACACCTTC. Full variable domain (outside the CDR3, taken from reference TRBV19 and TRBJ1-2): DGGITQSPKYLFRKEGQNVTLSCEQNLNHDAMYWYRQDPGQGLRLIYYSQIVNDFQKGDIAEGYSVSREKKESFPLTVTSAQKNPTAFYLCASTLGQPVPYGYTFGSGTRLTVV.

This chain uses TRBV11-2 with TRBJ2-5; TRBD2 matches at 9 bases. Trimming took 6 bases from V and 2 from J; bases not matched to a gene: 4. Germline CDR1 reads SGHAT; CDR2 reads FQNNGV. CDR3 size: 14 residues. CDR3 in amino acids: CASSRLAAQETQYF. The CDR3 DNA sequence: TGTGCCAGCAGTCGACTAGCGGCTCAAGAGACCCAGTACTTC.